The sequence of this T cell receptor beta chain was determined in a study of T cell responses to AZD1222 COVID-19 vaccine (dated by TCRdb to about 2021). Describing the broader study: Because spike-specific TCR depth and breadth did not differ between the two schedules, AZD1222 recipients who got a second dose at roughly 4 weeks were pooled with those who got a second dose at roughly 12 weeks. TCR sequencing was performed for some 250 trial participants, of whom about 200 were given two doses of AZD1222 and approximately 25 were given two doses of MenACWY control vaccine. Trial participants were enrolled by age into 18-55, 56-69 and 70-plus year subgroups, with approximately 160, 26 and 62 TCR-sequenced participants respectively. The full study reports these points: Because no samples from the day 14 peak response were available, repertoires could be characterized only after the peak T cell response. The 56-69-year group was small, and its depth increase did not reach significance, likely because of low power. Most participants were white British and females outnumbered males, and the authors suggested that clonal diversity may have been underestimated. Only six AZD1222 recipients were SARS-CoV-2 seropositive at baseline, limiting conclusions about previously exposed vaccinees. Reportedly, close to half of the unique spike-specific TCRs recognized epitopes lying outside the regions that are mutated in the B.1.351 and B.1.1.7 variants. Spike-specific TCR breadth and depth rose significantly after two AZD1222 doses compared with day 0 and with MenACWY recipients. The whole spike protein was spanned by vaccine-associated CD4 TCRs, and dominant responses were seen in regions 160-218 and 743-854.

The sample's time point label, in plain terms: baseline before first vaccination. Vaccinee samples were obtained from the UK trials COV001 and COV002, which included a single-blind randomized controlled phase 2/3 trial of AZD1222 (ChAdOx1 nCoV-19) in healthy adults. For TCRbeta chain sequencing, PBMC samples from trial participants were taken at day 0 and at day 28 after the second dose. A remark on this clone: Its specific antigen is unknown. It has no much larger one-base neighbor in the sample; base qualities were not kept.

The CDR3 regions of human TCRbeta chains were subjected to immunosequencing. The study's processing was this. Repertoire TCRs were matched against a reference library of SARS-CoV-2-specific TCRs generated with the MIRA antigen-specificity platform. Breadth was defined as the fraction of unique TCRs that were SARS-CoV-2-associated, and depth was defined as the fraction of total T cells that were SARS-CoV-2-associated. Using the MIRA data, each spike-specific TCR was mapped to the spike region that the TCR reacts to and placed in a CD4 or CD8 class. Log10-transformed breadth and depth values were compared by one-way ANOVA with Sidak's multiple comparisons tests. Imported from immuneACCESS, the table was reduced by TCRdb to in-frame sequences with V and J called. These copies leave out some clones; in studies compared against another copy, an unresolved V gene accounts for under half, and the cause of the remainder is not known. D and trimming were read from the DNA, whereas the V and J calls and clone size are those reported in that table. For this sample the table gives 83,000 or so clones, of which 86% were detected only once. The top ten clones comprise about 9.5% of the sample.

The CDR1 and CDR2 encoded by the germline V gene are KGHSH and LQKENI. Relative to germline, V is 5 bases shorter and J is 4 bases shorter, with 15 bases between their ends. From the cysteine through the phenylalanine, the CDR3 covers 15 amino acids. The kept DNA is CDR3 alone, 45 bases in frame from the first base. The sequence derives from an adult in good health. The rearrangement joined TRBV18 to TRBJ2-1, with the D gene possibly TRBD1 or TRBD2, each one fitting 5 bases. The material was peripheral blood, obtained on day 0 of AZD1222 vaccination. The DNA reads as follows: TGTGCCAGCTCAACTACCGGGACGAATTACAATGAGCAGTTCTTC. This codes for CASSTTGTNYNEQFF.